This paragraph covers one T cell receptor beta chain sequence. Its antigen is still unknown. It was with 60 Vbeta and 13 Jbeta primers that the PCR ran. Produced via immunoSEQ multiplex PCR; TCRdb's table is partial and in-frame only. The table has about 77,000 clones, 75% to 80% seen once. These data originate in a study of cytomegalovirus exposure and HLA in healthy donors. Study-wide findings and caveats: In a later analysis, a missense DCLRE1C variant was linked to TCR beta V- and J-gene trimming.

The junction had 5 bases not matched to a gene; V was cut back by 3 bases and J by 0 bases. The CDR3 length is 16 residues. Germline lookup yields CDR1 SGHRS and CDR2 YFSETQ. The specimen sequenced was PBMCs. The rearrangement uses TRBV5-1 and TRBJ1-4; 7 nucleotides agree with TRBD1. The clonotype originates from a middle-aged man in good health and CMV-seronegative. In DNA form, the CDR3 reads TGCGCCAGCAGCTCCCAGGGGGGTGCAACTAATGAAAAACTGTTTTTT. Translating gives CASSSQGGATNEKLFF.